Each of the 25 T cell receptor beta chains below was sequenced from the same sample in a study of blood T cell repertoires in COVID-19. TCRdb's table, derived via immunoSEQ multiplex PCR, lists solely in-frame clones and lacks some. In the table there are some 100,000 clones, around 90% of which are singletons. Sequenced sample: peripheral blood. These receptors all stem from a human donor in a cohort sampled during active COVID-19.

This chain uses TRBV9 with TRBJ1-3; no firm D call. The CDR3 is made up of 15 amino acids. Between the trimmed V and J ends, which lost 0 bases and 2 bases, there was a span of 9 bases. Germline CDR1 reads SGDLS; CDR2 reads YYNGEE. CDR3 region: CASSVVGVTGNTIYF. DNA of the CDR3: TGTGCCAGCAGCGTAGTTGGAGTGACTGGAAACACCATATATTTT.

The chain employs TRBV19 and TRBJ1-5; D is unclear. The V and J ends lost 1 base and 4 bases respectively, with 11 bases between them. This CDR3 has 15 amino acids. CDR1 and CDR2 from the germline V gene are LNHDA and SQIVND (reference sequence). The CDR3 is CASSIGARQNQPQHF. Here the CDR3 DNA reads TGTGCCAGTAGTATAGGAGCCAGGCAAAATCAGCCCCAGCATTTT.

This chain uses TRBV6-6 with TRBJ2-1, with 7 bases that match TRBD2. J was trimmed by 7 bases and V by 2 bases; bases with no gene match: 5. Germline CDR1 reads MNHNY; CDR2 reads SVGAGI (reference sequence). The CDR3 loop spans 14 amino acids. The CDR3 bases are TGTGCCAGCAGTTACGGACTAGAGGGAAATGAGCAGTTCTTC. Encoded protein: CASSYGLEGNEQFF.

V usage is TRBV19 and J usage is TRBJ2-3; no firm D call. Germline lookup yields CDR1 LNHDA and CDR2 SQIVND (reference sequence). V dropped 4 bases and J dropped 6 bases, with 11 bases sitting between them. The CDR3 sequence is 13 residues long. The chain's CDR3 is CASSNRVWDTQYF. In DNA, the CDR3 is TGTGCCAGTAGTAACCGGGTTTGGGATACGCAGTATTTT.

The table lists this clone with a few counts. CDR3 region: CASSSWTGTKGNQPQHF. The CDR3 DNA sequence: TGTGCCAGCAGCTCCTGGACAGGGACAAAAGGCAATCAGCCCCAGCATTTT. The V call is TRBV7-9, the J call TRBJ1-5, with 8 bases that match TRBD1. The germline gives CDR1 SEHNR, CDR2 FQNEAQ (reference sequence). The J segment lost 2 bases and the V segment lost 4 bases, leaving 10 bases of the junction unmatched. This CDR3 has 17 residues.

This clone appeared once. V gene TRBV9 combines with J gene TRBJ2-2, with a weak D call TRBD1 (6 bases). The V end was cut by 0 bases, the J end by 4 bases, with 7 bases between. Germline V gene data show CDR1 as SGDLS and CDR2 as YYNGEE. The CDR3 consists of 14 residues. The CDR3 is CASSVGQVTGELFF. CDR3 coding DNA: TGTGCCAGCAGCGTAGGACAGGTCACCGGGGAGCTGTTTTTT.

V and J are TRBV18 and TRBJ2-2; TRBD2 matches 8 bases. The CDR3 has 15 amino acids. Germline CDR1 is KGHSH and CDR2 is LQKENI. The V segment lost 3 bases and the J segment 7 bases; nucleotides outside the gene matches: 7. Written as DNA, the CDR3 is TGTGCCAGCTCACCCGGAGCGGGAGTCAGCGGGGAGCTGTTTTTT. It yields the protein CASSPGAGVSGELFF.

This clone has a handful of counts. The gene calls are TRBV28 and TRBJ1-5, with D possibly being TRBD1 (6 bases). Germline CDR1 and CDR2: MDHEN and SYDVKM. This CDR3 comprises 13 residues. Trimming removed 8 bases from V and 2 bases from J, with 10 bases in between. CDR3 protein: CASQYRGNQPQHF. In DNA form, the CDR3 reads TGTGCCAGCCAATACAGGGGCAATCAGCCCCAGCATTTT.

V usage is TRBV16 and J usage is TRBJ2-2; D possibly corresponds to TRBD1 (6 bases). CDR3 length: 15 residues. Germline CDR1 is KGHSY and CDR2 is FQNENV. V lost 6 bases and J 3 bases, leaving 14 bases between the germline ends. CDR3 sequence reads: CASSLKAGDTGELFF. Written as DNA, the CDR3 is TGTGCCAGCAGTCTCAAGGCAGGGGACACCGGGGAGCTGTTTTTT.

This clone was recorded a few times. The J gene is TRBJ1-5, the V gene TRBV6-1; 7 nucleotides agree with TRBD1. J gave up 3 bases and V 3 bases, and 8 bases lay outside the gene matches. The CDR3 has 16 amino acids. Germline V gives CDR1 MNHNS, CDR2 SASEGT. CDR3 protein: CASSDPQTGTNQPQHF. DNA for the CDR3: TGTGCCAGCAGTGACCCCCAGACAGGGACCAATCAGCCCCAGCATTTT.

The chain has TRBV9 and TRBJ1-1, with D perhaps TRBD1 (6 bases). The V and J ends lost 3 bases and 4 bases respectively, with 10 bases between them. The CDR3 contains 13 residues. Germline V gene lookup returns CDR1 SGDLS and CDR2 YYNGEE. The CDR3 nucleotides read TGTGCCAGCAGCGCACCACAGGGCACTGAAGCTTTCTTT. Translating gives CASSAPQGTEAFF.

This chain uses TRBV19 with TRBJ2-7; TRBD2 is a possible D gene (6 bases). The CDR3 sequence is 15 residues long. Germline V gene sequence: CDR1 LNHDA, CDR2 SQIVND (reference sequence). Trimming removed 5 bases at V and 0 bases at J, with 14 bases between. CDR3 protein: CASSPGLTRSYEQYF. The CDR3 nucleotides read TGTGCCAGTAGTCCGGGACTTACCCGCTCCTACGAGCAGTACTTC.

The chain uses TRBV4-1 and TRBJ2-7; TRBD2 might be the D (6 bases). Germline CDR1 reads MGHRA; CDR2 reads YSYEKL. Trimming stripped 4 bases from V and 4 bases from J, with 17 bases between. The CDR3 has 15 amino acids. The chain's CDR3 is CASSPLQWTTYEQYF. In nucleotides, the CDR3 is TGCGCCAGCAGCCCTCTGCAGTGGACTACTTACGAGCAGTACTTC.

The chain carries TRBV6-5 and TRBJ2-7, with 10 bases identical to TRBD2. The length of the CDR3 is 16 residues. With V trimmed by 0 bases and J by 6 bases, 8 bases remained unmatched. Germline V gene sequence: CDR1 MNHEY, CDR2 SVGAGI. As DNA, the CDR3 is TGTGCCAGCAGTTACTCAGGTCTAGCGGGAGTTCGCGAGCAGTACTTC. Translated, it gives CASSYSGLAGVREQYF.

The chain is built from TRBV7-9 and TRBJ2-3, with D perhaps matching TRBD2 (5 bases). Germline V CDR1 and CDR2: SEHNR, FQNEAQ (reference sequence). Trimming cost V 5 bases and J 0 bases, with 9 bases left between them. The CDR3 has 14 amino acids. Here the CDR3 DNA reads TGTGCCAGCAGCACCGGGATAAGCACAGATACGCAGTATTTT. It translates to CASSTGISTDTQYF. Full variable domain (remainder filled in from reference TRBV7-9 and TRBJ2-3): DTGVSQNPRHKITKRGQNVTFRCDPISEHNRLYWYRQTLGQGPEFLTYFQNEAQLEKSRLLSDRFSAERPKGSFSTLEIQRTEQGDSAMYLCASSTGISTDTQYFGPGTRLTVL.

The chain employs TRBV7-2 and TRBJ2-1, with D tentatively TRBD2 (6 bases). The CDR3 is 14 amino acids. The V gene's germline CDR1 is SGHTA and CDR2 FQGNSA. V lost 1 base and J lost 5, with 9 bases in between. CDR3 nucleotide sequence: TGTGCCAGCAGCTTAGTTGGAGGGGACAATGAGCAGTTCTTC. Its translation: CASSLVGGDNEQFF.

This sequence joins TRBV28 and TRBJ2-7, with 9 bases fitting TRBD2. Germline V gene data show CDR1 as MDHEN and CDR2 as SYDVKM. This CDR3 contains 14 residues. J was trimmed by 9 bases and V by 3 bases; bases with no gene match: 9. The CDR3 DNA reads TGTGCCAGCAGTTTCCATAGCGGGAGAGGATGGCAGTACTTC. Residues: CASSFHSGRGWQYF.

Worth noting for this clone: Relative to the germline gene, one junction end is altered; a read error may explain this. This chain joins TRBV5-6 and TRBJ1-3; 12 bases are a match to TRBD1. In germline, CDR1 is SGHDT, CDR2 YYEEEE. This CDR3 region has 12 residues. CDR3 amino acids: CASSLDGTGGSF. The CDR3 DNA follows: TGTGCCAGCAGCTTGGATGGGACAGGGGGCTCTTTT.

CDR3: CASSIGTAGEQFF. As DNA, the CDR3 is TGTGCCAGCAGCATCGGGACTGCTGGTGAGCAGTTCTTC. The genes are TRBV7-2 and TRBJ2-1; D might be TRBD2 (6 bases). This CDR3 comprises 13 residues. V gave up 5 bases and J gave up 9 bases, with 14 bases separating them. CDR1 and CDR2 from the germline V gene are SGHTA and FQGNSA.

The rearrangement links TRBV2 to TRBJ1-1; D is perhaps TRBD1 (6 bases). Trimming took 7 bases from V and 7 from J, leaving 19 bases between them. CDR1 and CDR2 from the germline V gene are SNHLY and FYNNEI. The CDR3 length is 14 residues. The CDR3, as DNA: TGTGCCAGCAAGTCAGGCGGGGGCAGGGGTGAAGCTTTCTTT. This sequence encodes CASKSGGGRGEAFF.

This chain uses TRBV5-1 with TRBJ2-7; the D gene is possibly TRBD2 (5 bases). V was shortened by 0 bases and J by 3 bases, with 13 bases between the two germline ends. Germline V CDR1 and CDR2: SGHRS, YFSETQ. CDR3 length: 15 residues. The CDR3 nucleotides read TGCGCCAGCAGCTTGGTCGGGGTGAGGGTCTACGAGCAGTACTTC. Protein sequence: CASSLVGVRVYEQYF.

V is TRBV6-5 and J is TRBJ2-7, with 9 bases that match TRBD2. In germline, CDR1 is MNHEY, CDR2 SVGAGI. The junction had 10 bases not matched to a gene; V was cut back by 5 bases and J by 5 bases. The CDR3 spans 15 residues. The CDR3 region is CASSRGAGGMDEQYF. CDR3 DNA sequence: TGTGCCAGCAGTCGGGGGGCGGGAGGGATGGACGAGCAGTACTTC.

CDR3 coding DNA: TGTGCCAGCTCACCTCTTGGACAGGGGACTTGGGAAAAACTGTTTTTT. Encoded protein: CASSPLGQGTWEKLFF. V and J are TRBV18 and TRBJ1-4, with 9 positions matching TRBD1. V gave up 3 bases and J gave up 8 bases; unmatched junction bases: 10. CDR3 length: 16 amino acids. Looked up from germline, CDR1 is KGHSH and CDR2 is LQKENI.

The chain recombines TRBV7-2 with TRBJ1-2, with a possible D match to TRBD1 (5 bases). The germline V gene has CDR1 SGHTA and CDR2 FQGNSA. CDR3 length equals 13 residues. Trimming pared 1 base from V and 6 bases from J, leaving 9 bases between. CDR3 nucleotides: TGTGCCAGCAGCTTAGGGTGGGGGGATGGCTACACCTTC. Its translation is CASSLGWGDGYTF.

This clone was detected once. J is TRBJ2-7 and V is TRBV5-1; D uncertain. V was pared by 0 bases and J by 2 bases, with 9 bases between. Per the germline V gene, CDR1 is SGHRS and CDR2 is YFSETQ. This CDR3 region has 14 residues. In nucleotides, the CDR3 is TGCGCCAGCAGCTTGGTACACGCCACCTACGAGCAGTACTTC. Translating gives CASSLVHATYEQYF.